The 19 T cell receptor beta chains below come from one sample, sequenced in a study of shared T cell receptors in the human thymus. Data came from immunoSEQ multiplex PCR; TCRdb stores just in-frame clones and leaves some out. The profile shows 500,000 to 550,000 clones, around 82% of them singletons. In addition, the sample was reused for a study of human thymus T cells.

The specimen sequenced was thymocytes. Source of these receptors: a boy under three years old with a congenital heart defect.

This chain connects TRBV30 to TRBJ2-7; 9 bases are a match to TRBD1. Germline V CDR1 and CDR2: GTSNPN, SVGIG (reference sequence). This CDR3 region has 15 residues. Unmatched junction bases numbered 8, after V lost 2 bases and J lost 3 bases. CDR3 nucleotide sequence: TGTGCCTGGAGTCAGACAGGGGGGTTCTACTACGAGCAGTACTTC. Its protein is CAWSQTGGFYYEQYF.

V and J are TRBV12-5 and TRBJ2-2; 14 bases are shared with TRBD2. V shed 2 bases, J shed 3 bases, and the junction held 8 bases outside the gene matches. In germline, CDR1 is LGHNT, CDR2 FRNRAP. CDR3 length: 19 amino acids. The CDR3 loop reads CASGLPTSGRGLDTGELFF. The DNA of the CDR3 is TGTGCTAGTGGTTTGCCGACTAGCGGGAGGGGTTTGGACACCGGGGAGCTGTTTTTT.

This chain connects TRBV4-2 to TRBJ2-2, with TRBD2 matching over 8 bases. With V trimmed by 1 base and J by 0 bases, 7 bases remained unmatched. The CDR3 loop spans 18 amino acids. Germline values: CDR1 LGHNA, CDR2 YNFKEQ. The CDR3 sequence: CASSQAIGAGANTGELFF. Written as DNA, the CDR3 is TGTGCCAGCAGCCAAGCCATCGGAGCGGGAGCGAACACCGGGGAGCTGTTTTTT.

The chain carries TRBV5-1 and TRBJ2-2; 14 positions match TRBD2. The CDR3 is made up of 18 amino acids. The germline gives CDR1 SGHRS, CDR2 YFSETQ. Germline trimming cut 4 bases from V and 5 bases from J; bases unmatched to any gene: 10. The CDR3: CASSLGLAGAQDTGELFF. CDR3 DNA: TGCGCCAGCAGCCTGGGACTAGCGGGGGCCCAGGATACCGGGGAGCTGTTTTTT.

The chain couples TRBV27 to TRBJ2-2, with a weak D call TRBD1 (7 bases). The V gene lost 5 bases and the J gene lost 2 bases, with 27 bases spanning the gap. The CDR3 has 20 residues. Germline CDR1 and CDR2: MNHEY and SMNVEV (reference sequence). The CDR3 here is CASSPPPRGEDRINTGELFF. CDR3 nucleotide sequence: TGTGCCAGCAGTCCCCCTCCCAGGGGGGAAGACAGGATAAACACCGGGGAGCTGTTTTTT.

This clone was detected a few times. The chain recombines TRBV27 with TRBJ2-1; 10 positions match TRBD2. The CDR3 extends over 20 amino acids. Germline CDR1 and CDR2: MNHEY and SMNVEV (reference sequence). With V trimmed by 6 bases and J by 7 bases, 24 bases remained unmatched. CDR3 region: CASSHLWQQGLARGKNEQFF. CDR3 bases: TGTGCCAGCAGCCATCTTTGGCAGCAGGGACTAGCGAGGGGAAAAAATGAGCAGTTCTTC.

This clone appeared a few times. The rearrangement uses TRBV30 and TRBJ2-7, with TRBD2 as a possible D gene (5 bases). V was pared by 4 bases and J by 3 bases, with 10 bases between. Germline V gives CDR1 GTSNPN, CDR2 SVGIG (reference sequence). There are 12 residues in the CDR3. CDR3 nucleotides: TGTGCCTGGACACGGGATCTCTACGAGCAGTACTTC. Its translation is CAWTRDLYEQYF. The full variable domain, in which reference TRBV30 and TRBJ2-7 provide the parts outside the CDR3, is SQTIHQWPATLVQPVGSPLSLECTVEGTSNPNLYWYRQAAGRGLQLLFYSVGIGQISSEVPQNLSASRPQDRQFILSSKKLLLSDSGFYLCAWTRDLYEQYFGPGTRLTVT.

This chain links TRBV7-2 with TRBJ2-7, with a weak D call TRBD2 (6 bases). CDR1 is SGHTA and CDR2 is FQGNSA in the germline V gene. This CDR3 comprises 15 residues. Trimming cost V 0 bases and J 7 bases, with 16 bases left between them. CDR3 in amino acids: CASSLACDSAGEQYF. As DNA, the CDR3 is TGTGCCAGCAGCTTAGCCTGTGATTCCGCGGGGGAGCAGTACTTC.

The chain has TRBV7-3 and TRBJ2-7; D is undetermined. Germline assignment: CDR1 SGHTA and CDR2 FQGTGA. The length of the CDR3 is 13 residues. Trimming shortened V by 5 bases and J by 1 base, and 9 bases separated the two germline ends. The CDR3 loop is CASSPFRSYEQYF. The CDR3, as DNA: TGTGCCAGCAGCCCCTTCCGGTCCTACGAGCAGTACTTC. Drawing the rest from reference TRBV7-3 and TRBJ2-7, the complete variable domain is GAGVSQTPSNKVTEKGKYVELRCDPISGHTALYWYRQSLGQGPEFLIYFQGTGAADDSGLPNDRFFAVRPEGSVSTLKIQRTERGDSAVYLCASSPFRSYEQYFGPGTRLTVT.

This clone appeared a few times. The rearrangement joins TRBV6-6 to TRBJ1-1; D not resolved. The V gene lost 6 bases and the J gene lost 3 bases, with 17 bases spanning the gap. There are 15 residues in the CDR3. The V gene's germline CDR1 is MNHNY and CDR2 SVGAGI (reference sequence). The CDR3 reads CASSPRTGYHTEAFF. DNA for the CDR3: TGTGCCAGCAGCCCTCGGACGGGATATCACACTGAAGCTTTCTTT.

The genes are TRBV20-1 and TRBJ1-1; D might be TRBD1 (5 bases). Germline V gene data show CDR1 as DFQATT and CDR2 as SNEGSKA (reference sequence). Between the trimmed V and J ends, which lost 5 bases and 11 bases, there was a span of 15 bases. The length of the CDR3 is 11 residues. The CDR3 region is CSASHRDWAFF. CDR3 coding DNA: TGCAGTGCTTCTCACCGGGACTGGGCTTTCTTT.

The V gene is TRBV19, the J gene TRBJ2-1, with 7 bases aligning to TRBD2. With 3 bases clipped from V and 0 bases from J, the junction kept 8 bases outside the gene matches. Germline CDR1 and CDR2: LNHDA and SQIVND (reference sequence). The CDR3 is 17 amino acids. DNA of the CDR3: TGTGCCAGTAGTATCCCCGAAGCGGGAAGCTCCTACAATGAGCAGTTCTTC. It codes for CASSIPEAGSSYNEQFF.

This clone was picked up one time. V and J are TRBV19 and TRBJ1-2; weak D call: TRBD1 (6 bases). Germline V gives CDR1 LNHDA, CDR2 SQIVND (reference sequence). Trimming pared 5 bases from V and 3 bases from J, leaving 13 bases between. The CDR3 is 14 residues long. In nucleotides, the CDR3 is TGTGCCAGTAGTCCAGGGGTGCAGGACTATGGCTACACCTTC. This sequence encodes CASSPGVQDYGYTF.

The rearrangement links TRBV20-1 to TRBJ2-1; 7 bases map to TRBD2. Germline assignment: CDR1 DFQATT and CDR2 SNEGSKA (reference sequence). Trimming took 5 bases from V and 12 from J; bases not matched to a gene: 4. The CDR3 has 10 amino acids. The CDR3 is CSAGGVWQFF. DNA for the CDR3: TGCAGTGCTGGGGGGGTGTGGCAGTTCTTC.

The chain is built from TRBV30 and TRBJ2-7; 7 bases agree with TRBD1. Germline values: CDR1 GTSNPN, CDR2 SVGIG (reference sequence). With V trimmed by 1 base and J by 4 bases, 7 bases remained unmatched. This CDR3 spans 14 amino acids. CDR3 sequence (DNA): TGTGCCTGGAGTGAGGGGAAGGGGGCGTACGAGCAGTACTTC. The encoded protein is CAWSEGKGAYEQYF.

The V call is TRBV14, the J call TRBJ2-7; D remains ambiguous. CDR3 length equals 14 residues. Germline CDR1 is SGHDN and CDR2 is FVKESK. V was trimmed by 1 base and J by 8 bases, leaving 15 bases between them. Written as DNA, the CDR3 is TGTGCCAGCAGCCAAGGGGCGCACTCTTCCCAGCAGTACTTC. Its protein product is CASSQGAHSSQQYF.

The chain recombines TRBV19 with TRBJ2-1; the match to TRBD2 covers 11 bases. The V gene end was trimmed by 1 base and the J gene end by 6 bases; junction bases not matched to a gene: 5. The CDR3 is made up of 16 amino acids. Germline CDR1 LNHDA, CDR2 SQIVND (reference sequence). The CDR3 DNA is TGTGCCAGTAGTATAGGACTAGCGGGAAACTTCAATGAGCAGTTCTTC. Translation: CASSIGLAGNFNEQFF. The variable domain in full, completed from reference TRBV19 and TRBJ2-1, reads DGGITQSPKYLFRKEGQNVTLSCEQNLNHDAMYWYRQDPGQGLRLIYYSQIVNDFQKGDIAEGYSVSREKKESFPLTVTSAQKNPTAFYLCASSIGLAGNFNEQFFGPGTRLTVL.

This clone was observed a handful of times. The J gene is TRBJ2-5, the V gene TRBV7-6; D perhaps matches TRBD2 (6 bases). Trimming stripped 5 bases from V and 5 bases from J, with 12 bases between. The CDR3 spans 13 residues. Germline V gene sequence: CDR1 SGHVS, CDR2 FNYEAQ. The CDR3 nucleotides are TGTGCCAGCAGCCACCGGGGGAGGGAGACCCAGTACTTC. This sequence encodes CASSHRGRETQYF.

V is TRBV27 and J is TRBJ2-7; 9 bases align to TRBD2. Germline CDR1 reads MNHEY; CDR2 reads SMNVEV (reference sequence). This CDR3 comprises 15 residues. After removal of 5 bases from V and 2 bases from J, the junction contained 7 bases not matched to a gene. The CDR3 region is CASSTLAGSAYEQYF. Here the CDR3 DNA reads TGTGCCAGCAGTACTCTAGCGGGATCCGCCTACGAGCAGTACTTC.